Listed here are 25 T cell receptor beta chains from one sample, sequenced in a study of blood T cell repertoires in COVID-19. Measured with immunoSEQ multiplex PCR; TCRdb has only the in-frame clones, and not every one. The profile shows about 240,000 clones, 75% to 85% of them singletons. The sample comprised peripheral blood. These receptors were taken from a woman older than 75 with COVID-19, enrolled during active disease.

The chain combines TRBV5-1 with TRBJ1-3, with D hard to call. Trimming removed 0 bases from V and 4 bases from J, with 14 bases in between. Germline CDR1 is SGHRS and CDR2 is YFSETQ. The CDR3 covers 16 residues. The CDR3 is CASSLGGAFYGNTIYF. CDR3 coding DNA: TGCGCCAGCAGCTTGGGTGGAGCCTTCTACGGAAACACCATATATTTT. The whole variable domain, filled in from reference TRBV5-1 and TRBJ1-3, reads KAGVTQTPRYLIKTRGQQVTLSCSPISGHRSVSWYQQTPGQGLQFLFEYFSETQRNKGNFPGRFSGRQFSNSRSEMNVSTLELGDSALYLCASSLGGAFYGNTIYFGEGSWLTVV.

This chain connects TRBV20-1 to TRBJ1-1; D is ambiguous. In germline, CDR1 is DFQATT, CDR2 SNEGSKA (reference sequence). V lost 4 bases and J 7 bases, leaving 10 bases between the germline ends. The CDR3 consists of 11 residues. This CDR3 reads CSAKPGFEAFF. The CDR3 DNA is TGCAGTGCTAAACCGGGTTTTGAAGCTTTCTTT.

This sequence joins TRBV12-3 or TRBV12-4 and TRBJ1-2; no clear D. The CDR3 has 12 amino acids. The V gene lost 7 bases and the J gene lost 8 bases, with 14 bases spanning the gap. The CDR3: CASTLKGGGYTF. CDR3 nucleotide sequence: TGTGCCAGCACCTTGAAGGGAGGAGGCTACACCTTC.

The chain uses TRBV5-5 and TRBJ1-1; D might be TRBD1 (6 bases). V lost 5 bases to trimming and J lost 0 bases, with 14 bases between them. Germline loops: CDR1 SGHKS, CDR2 YYEKEE (reference sequence). The CDR3 sequence is 15 residues long. Written as DNA, the CDR3 is TGTGCCAGCAGTCTCGTGGGACACGTGAACACTGAAGCTTTCTTT. Its protein is CASSLVGHVNTEAFF. The full variable domain, with the rest looked up from reference TRBV5-5 and TRBJ1-1, is DAGVTQSPTHLIKTRGQQVTLRCSPISGHKSVSWYQQVLGQGPQFIFQYYEKEERGRGNFPDRFSARQFPNYSSELNVNALLLGDSALYLCASSLVGHVNTEAFFGQGTRLTVV.

J is TRBJ2-7 and V is TRBV28; 8 bases fit TRBD1. The J segment lost 0 bases and the V segment lost 4 bases, leaving 2 bases of the junction unmatched. Per germline, CDR1 MDHEN and CDR2 SYDVKM. This CDR3 has 14 amino acids. The CDR3 coding sequence is TGTGCCAGCAGTTCGGACAGGGCCTCCTACGAGCAGTACTTC. Residues: CASSSDRASYEQYF.

This chain links TRBV19 with TRBJ2-3; D not certain. CDR1 and CDR2 from the germline V gene are LNHDA and SQIVND (reference sequence). There are 13 residues in the CDR3. V was pared by 6 bases and J by 1 base, with 8 bases between. CDR3 bases: TGTGCCAGTAGGACGGCGGGCACAGATACGCAGTATTTT. Residues: CASRTAGTDTQYF.

The chain couples TRBV5-1 to TRBJ1-2; maybe TRBD1 (5 bases). The germline V gene encodes CDR1 SGHRS and CDR2 YFSETQ. The CDR3 loop spans 13 amino acids. The V end was cut by 6 bases, the J end by 4 bases, with 13 bases between. The CDR3 sequence is CASMGDSLYGYTF. CDR3 nucleotide sequence: TGCGCCAGCATGGGGGACTCTCTCTATGGCTACACCTTC. The full variable domain, in which reference TRBV5-1 and TRBJ1-2 provide the parts outside the CDR3, is KAGVTQTPRYLIKTRGQQVTLSCSPISGHRSVSWYQQTPGQGLQFLFEYFSETQRNKGNFPGRFSGRQFSNSRSEMNVSTLELGDSALYLCASMGDSLYGYTFGSGTRLTVV.

The chain links TRBV7-2 to TRBJ2-5, with D unresolved. V lost 1 base and J 7 bases, leaving 10 bases between the germline ends. The germline CDR1 and CDR2 sequences are SGHTA and FQGNSA. The CDR3 totals 13 residues. The CDR3 DNA follows: TGTGCCAGCAGCTTAGAACTCCCCGGGACCCAGTACTTC. Residues: CASSLELPGTQYF.

About this clone: Additional DNA sequences in this sample encode the identical CDR3. The rearrangement joins TRBV30 to TRBJ1-1; D gene uncertain. This CDR3 spans 13 amino acids. Trimming took off 0 bases at V and 1 base at J, with 6 bases between the two ends. Looked up from germline, CDR1 is GTSNPN and CDR2 is SVGIG (reference sequence). The CDR3 is CAWSVTPNTEAFF. As DNA, the CDR3 is TGTGCCTGGAGTGTGACACCGAACACTGAAGCTTTCTTT. The full variable domain, in which reference TRBV30 and TRBJ1-1 provide the parts outside the CDR3, is SQTIHQWPATLVQPVGSPLSLECTVEGTSNPNLYWYRQAAGRGLQLLFYSVGIGQISSEVPQNLSASRPQDRQFILSSKKLLLSDSGFYLCAWSVTPNTEAFFGQGTRLTVV.

The chain recombines TRBV6-1 with TRBJ2-3, with D possibly TRBD2 on 7 matching bases. V was cut by 2 bases and J by 5 bases, with 14 bases left in between. This CDR3 is built from 15 residues. Germline loops: CDR1 MNHNS, CDR2 SASEGT. CDR3 bases: TGTGCCAGCAGTGAACCGGCGGGGGCAGAAGATACGCAGTATTTT. Its protein is CASSEPAGAEDTQYF.

J is TRBJ1-2 and V is TRBV7-8; D is perhaps TRBD1 (5 bases). The CDR3 runs to 15 residues. Germline CDR1 SGHVS, CDR2 FQNEAQ. Trimming stripped 6 bases from V and 2 bases from J, with 16 bases between. The CDR3 nucleotides read TGTGCCAGCAGATTACGACAGTCGGACAACTATGGCTACACCTTC. This codes for CASRLRQSDNYGYTF.

This clone was detected only a few times. The rearrangement uses TRBV3-1 (or the pseudogene TRBV3-2) and TRBJ2-2; D may be TRBD1 (6 bases). This CDR3 region has 15 residues. CDR1 is LGHDT, CDR2 YNNKEL, per germline (reference sequence). V shed 0 bases and J shed 4 bases, with 9 bases lying between them. CDR3 DNA: TGTGCCAGCAGCCAAGAGGGCAGGGGCACCGGGGAGCTGTTTTTT. As protein: CASSQEGRGTGELFF.

This clone has just a few counts. J is TRBJ2-5 and V is TRBV24-1, with a tentative D call TRBD1 (6 bases). Germline CDR1 is KGHDR and CDR2 is SFDVKD. Trimming took off 3 bases at V and 1 base at J, with 14 bases between the two ends. This CDR3 comprises 16 residues. The CDR3 DNA follows: TGTGCCACCAGTGATGCCCGTCAGGGGACCCAAGAGACCCAGTACTTC. Protein: CATSDARQGTQETQYF.

This chain uses TRBV5-1 with TRBJ2-7, with D maybe TRBD1 (6 bases). The length of the CDR3 is 15 residues. From germline, CDR1 is SGHRS and CDR2 YFSETQ. V lost 0 bases and J lost 7, with 17 bases in between. The CDR3 DNA is TGCGCCAGCAGCTTGGCGGCAGGGGTGATCGGAGAGCAGTACTTC. Translated: CASSLAAGVIGEQYF.

The chain has TRBV18 and TRBJ1-1, with 8 positions matching TRBD1. In germline, CDR1 is KGHSH, CDR2 LQKENI. The CDR3 is made up of 14 amino acids. V lost 2 bases, J lost 6 bases, and 5 bases stayed unmatched. CDR3 sequence: CASSPSGTGPEAFF. CDR3 DNA: TGTGCCAGCTCACCATCCGGGACAGGACCTGAAGCTTTCTTT.

J is TRBJ2-1 and V is TRBV7-9; 9 bases line up with TRBD2. Germline CDR1 reads SEHNR; CDR2 reads FQNEAQ (reference sequence). The CDR3 totals 14 residues. Trimming removed 8 bases from V and 6 bases from J; junction bases left unmatched: 8. The CDR3 DNA reads as TGTGCCAGCGGGCGGGAGGGTGTCGGCAATGAGCAGTTCTTC. As protein: CASGREGVGNEQFF.

In its sample, this clone was seen once. This chain joins TRBV2 and TRBJ2-4; no clear D gene. The CDR3 is 13 amino acids. The germline V gene has CDR1 SNHLY and CDR2 FYNNEI. With 6 bases removed from V and 7 bases from J, the gap between germline ends came to 13 bases. The chain's CDR3 is CASRPGERNIQYF. The CDR3 DNA sequence: TGTGCCAGCAGGCCCGGCGAGAGGAACATTCAGTACTTC.

V gene TRBV6-5 combines with J gene TRBJ1-2; 11 positions agree with TRBD1. The CDR3 sequence is 15 residues long. CDR1 is MNHEY and CDR2 is SVGAGI in the germline V gene. Germline trimming cut 5 bases from V and 5 bases from J; bases unmatched to any gene: 7. The CDR3 DNA is TGTGCCAGCAGTCCCCGGGACAGGGGGGCTTATGGCTACACCTTC. The encoded protein is CASSPRDRGAYGYTF.

The chain carries TRBV18 and TRBJ1-1; D perhaps matches TRBD1 (6 bases). V lost 4 bases and J 5 bases, leaving 20 bases between the germline ends. In germline, CDR1 is KGHSH, CDR2 LQKENI. The CDR3 is made up of 16 amino acids. In DNA form, the CDR3 reads TGTGCCAGCTCACTGCAAACAGGGATGGGGCATACTGAAGCTTTCTTT. Its translation is CASSLQTGMGHTEAFF.

The chain has TRBV19 and TRBJ2-1, with D possibly matching TRBD1 (6 bases). Trimming took 0 bases from V and 0 from J, leaving 9 bases between them. Per germline, CDR1 LNHDA and CDR2 SQIVND (reference sequence). CDR3 length: 16 residues. The CDR3 sequence is CASSIDGQSSYNEQFF. Written as DNA, the CDR3 is TGTGCCAGTAGTATAGACGGACAGAGCTCCTACAATGAGCAGTTCTTC.

The CDR3 here is CASSTPGQGDYGYTF. CDR3 nucleotide sequence: TGTGCCAGCAGTACACCGGGACAGGGGGACTATGGCTACACCTTC. V gene TRBV6-1 combines with J gene TRBJ1-2; 11 bases are shared with TRBD1. There are 15 residues in the CDR3. J was trimmed by 3 bases and V by 5 bases; bases with no gene match: 5. CDR1 is MNHNS, CDR2 SASEGT, per germline.

J is TRBJ1-3 and V is TRBV10-2; D is uncertain. The CDR3 contains 14 residues. Germline-derived CDR1 and CDR2 are WSHSY and SAAADI. Deletions cut 7 bases from V and 4 bases from J, with 14 bases between. The CDR3 region has the DNA TGCGCCAGCAAGGAAGCTGGGCGCGGAAACACCATATATTTT. Its protein product is CASKEAGRGNTIYF.

The gene calls are TRBV28 and TRBJ2-3; 8 bases are a match to TRBD2. Unmatched junction bases numbered 3, after V lost 4 bases and J lost 0 bases. This CDR3 comprises 15 residues. Germline V lookup: CDR1 MDHEN, CDR2 SYDVKM. The CDR3 DNA follows: TGTGCCAGCAGTTCAGCGGGAGTAAGCACAGATACGCAGTATTTT. Residues: CASSSAGVSTDTQYF.

This clone was recorded only once. This rearrangement joins TRBV6-6 to TRBJ1-1; TRBD1 matches 9 bases. The junction had 4 bases not matched to a gene; V was cut back by 4 bases and J by 1 base. The germline gives CDR1 MNHNY, CDR2 SVGAGI (reference sequence). The CDR3 runs 15 residues. The CDR3 DNA reads as TGTGCCAGCAGTTTCCCGGGACAGGGGAACACTGAAGCTTTCTTT. The encoded protein is CASSFPGQGNTEAFF.

This clone was observed once. J is TRBJ2-7 and V is TRBV15; 9 bases line up with TRBD2. Trimming removed 0 bases from V and 5 bases from J; junction bases left unmatched: 8. Per the germline V gene, CDR1 is LNHNV and CDR2 is YYDKDF (reference sequence). The length of the CDR3 is 16 residues. The CDR3 DNA sequence: TGTGCCACCAGCAGAGATCTGCTAGCGGGAAACCACGAGCAGTACTTC. It yields the protein CATSRDLLAGNHEQYF.